Presented here are 30 T cell receptor beta chains from one specimen sequenced in a study of shared clonotypes between healthy human individuals. Here immunoSEQ multiplex PCR was the method, and the copy in TCRdb shows in-frame clones only, minus some. The table includes 190,000 or so clones, approximately 92% detected once. The sample comprised naive CD4+ T cells sorted from blood. This sample's subset: CD45RA+ positively selected. These receptors were taken from a woman aged 25 to 39 in good health.

J is TRBJ2-7 and V is TRBV7-2; D may correspond to TRBD1 or TRBD2 (5 bases each). The CDR3 consists of 15 residues. The germline V gene has CDR1 SGHTA and CDR2 FQGNSA. With 2 bases removed from V and 6 bases from J, the gap between germline ends came to 17 bases. For the CDR3, the DNA is TGTGCCAGCAGCTTATCCGGGACCCGCCAAGGCGAGCAGTACTTC. It yields the protein CASSLSGTRQGEQYF.

This sequence joins TRBV19 and TRBJ2-7; TRBD1 aligns across 10 bases. This CDR3 has 15 residues. Per germline, CDR1 LNHDA and CDR2 SQIVND (reference sequence). V was clipped by 4 bases and J by 6 bases; unmatched bases: 9. CDR3: CASSTATTGGAEQYF. CDR3 nucleotides: TGTGCCAGTAGTACTGCCACGACAGGGGGCGCCGAGCAGTACTTC.

In DNA, the CDR3 is TGTGCCAGCAGCTTAGAGGGGTCGGGACAACGGTGGGAGACCCAGTACTTC. Translating it yields CASSLEGSGQRWETQYF. The chain joins TRBV7-9 to TRBJ2-5; a possible D gene is TRBD1 (6 bases). V lost 1 base and J 5 bases, leaving 20 bases between the germline ends. This CDR3 spans 17 amino acids. Per germline, CDR1 SEHNR and CDR2 FQNEAQ (reference sequence).

This clone was observed a single time. The chain combines TRBV2 with TRBJ1-5; D might be TRBD1 (5 bases). Germline lookup yields CDR1 SNHLY and CDR2 FYNNEI. CDR3 length equals 14 residues. V was clipped by 3 bases and J by 2 bases, with 8 bases between them. The CDR3 DNA is TGTGCCAGCAGTGAGTCCAGGGGCAATCAGCCCCAGCATTTT. Translated: CASSESRGNQPQHF.

The chain joins TRBV7-3 to TRBJ2-7, with TRBD2 matching 7 bases. Germline loops: CDR1 SGHTA, CDR2 FQGTGA. With 5 bases clipped from V and 0 bases from J, the junction kept 4 bases outside the gene matches. The CDR3 totals 14 residues. The CDR3 nucleotides read TGTGCCAGCAGCCCTAGCGGAAGCTCCTACGAGCAGTACTTC. This codes for CASSPSGSSYEQYF.

The V gene is TRBV28, the J gene TRBJ2-1; possible D gene TRBD2, 6 bases. Germline V lookup: CDR1 MDHEN, CDR2 SYDVKM. V was pared by 6 bases and J by 13 bases, with 13 bases between. CDR3 length: 11 amino acids. Written as DNA, the CDR3 is TGTGCCAGCAGACGACTAGGTTTTCAGTTCTTC. This translates into CASRRLGFQFF.

J is TRBJ2-7 and V is TRBV14; the match to TRBD2 covers 8 bases. The junction had 7 bases not matched to a gene; V was cut back by 4 bases and J by 2 bases. From germline, CDR1 is SGHDN and CDR2 FVKESK. The CDR3 has 15 residues. Written as DNA, the CDR3 is TGTGCCAGCAGCCCATGGACTAGCAGGCCCTACGAGCAGTACTTC. This sequence encodes CASSPWTSRPYEQYF.

The chain has TRBV27 and TRBJ1-4; D might be TRBD1 (6 bases). V shed 4 bases and J shed 5 bases, with 14 bases lying between them. The CDR3 totals 15 residues. Germline-derived CDR1 and CDR2 are MNHEY and SMNVEV (reference sequence). The CDR3 sequence: CASSYRTAPNEKLFF. CDR3 sequence (DNA): TGTGCCAGCAGTTACCGGACAGCCCCAAATGAAAAACTGTTTTTT.

V and J are TRBV7-9 and TRBJ1-5; D is possibly TRBD1 (5 bases). CDR3 length: 14 residues. The V end lost 1 base, the J end lost 7 bases, and 11 bases lay between the germline ends. The germline gives CDR1 SEHNR, CDR2 FQNEAQ (reference sequence). The CDR3, as DNA: TGTGCCAGCAGCTTAGGAGGGGAGGGACAGCCCCAGCATTTT. This translates into CASSLGGEGQPQHF.

This sequence joins TRBV7-3 and TRBJ2-3; TRBD2 is a possible D gene (5 bases). Per germline, CDR1 SGHTA and CDR2 FQGTGA. V shed 4 bases and J shed 4 bases, with 12 bases lying between them. CDR3 length: 14 amino acids. The CDR3 nucleotides read TGTGCCAGCAGCTGGGGAGCGCGGGCAGATACGCAGTATTTT. The encoded protein is CASSWGARADTQYF. Complete variable domain (other parts from reference TRBV7-3 and TRBJ2-3): GAGVSQTPSNKVTEKGKYVELRCDPISGHTALYWYRQSLGQGPEFLIYFQGTGAADDSGLPNDRFFAVRPEGSVSTLKIQRTERGDSAVYLCASSWGARADTQYFGPGTRLTVL.

To note about this clone: This same CDR3 is encoded by further DNA sequences in the sample. The CDR3 bases are TGTGCCAGCAGCTTACAGGGGCCCACTGAAGCTTTCTTT. This codes for CASSLQGPTEAFF. The chain recombines TRBV7-9 with TRBJ1-1; D is possibly TRBD1 (6 bases). This CDR3 region has 13 residues. V was pared by 2 bases and J by 4 bases, with 8 bases between. Germline V gene sequence: CDR1 SEHNR, CDR2 FQNEAQ (reference sequence).

This rearrangement joins TRBV11-2 to TRBJ2-1; D call uncertain. This CDR3 has 14 amino acids. The V gene's germline CDR1 is SGHAT and CDR2 FQNNGV. Trimming took off 0 bases at V and 9 bases at J, with 12 bases between the two ends. CDR3 in DNA: TGTGCCAGCAGCTTAGATGGTCTTTTGATTGAGCAGTTCTTC. Translating it yields CASSLDGLLIEQFF.

The chain has TRBV4-1 and TRBJ2-7, with 10 nucleotides matching TRBD2. CDR3 length: 18 amino acids. Germline V gene sequence: CDR1 MGHRA, CDR2 YSYEKL. V shed 1 base and J 6 bases; nucleotides not matched to a gene: 15. The CDR3: CASSQGSFGLAGVTEQYF. In DNA form, the CDR3 reads TGCGCCAGCAGCCAAGGAAGTTTCGGTCTAGCGGGAGTTACCGAGCAGTACTTC.

This sequence joins TRBV5-1 and TRBJ1-2, with D possibly being TRBD1 (5 bases). Germline V gene sequence: CDR1 SGHRS, CDR2 YFSETQ. Trimming shortened V by 0 bases and J by 11 bases, and 20 bases separated the two germline ends. The CDR3 extends over 15 amino acids. CDR3 region: CASSLESYPGPSYTF. The CDR3, as DNA: TGCGCCAGCAGCTTGGAAAGCTACCCGGGGCCCTCATACACCTTC.

The chain links TRBV19 to TRBJ1-1, with unresolved D. Germline-derived CDR1 and CDR2 are LNHDA and SQIVND (reference sequence). This CDR3 has 14 residues. Deletions cut 3 bases from V and 0 bases from J, with 8 bases between. Here the CDR3 reads CASSIGWMNTEAFF. The DNA for the CDR3 is TGTGCCAGTAGTATCGGGTGGATGAACACTGAAGCTTTCTTT.

The V call is TRBV5-4, the J call TRBJ1-2; D is undetermined. CDR1 SGHNT and CDR2 YYREEE come from the germline V gene (reference sequence). Trimming stripped 0 bases from V and 4 bases from J, with 7 bases between. The CDR3 runs to 13 residues. CDR3 amino acids: CASSLDGSYGYTF. For the CDR3, the DNA is TGTGCCAGCAGCTTGGATGGGTCCTATGGCTACACCTTC.

The chain is built from TRBV28 and TRBJ2-7; D unresolved. Germline CDR1 is MDHEN and CDR2 is SYDVKM. This CDR3 has 16 amino acids. V lost 5 bases, J lost 0 bases, and 17 bases lay in between. CDR3 nucleotides: TGTGCCAGCAGTGAGAACAGCTTTTGGAGCTCCTACGAGCAGTACTTC. This translates into CASSENSFWSSYEQYF.

The chain recombines TRBV15 with TRBJ2-5; TRBD1 matches 7 bases. V shed 0 bases and J 5 bases; nucleotides not matched to a gene: 6. The CDR3 covers 15 residues. CDR1 and CDR2 from the germline V gene are LNHNV and YYDKDF (reference sequence). The CDR3 loop reads CATSRDSTGSETQYF. The CDR3 region has the DNA TGTGCCACCAGCAGAGATTCGACAGGGTCGGAGACCCAGTACTTC.

The chain couples TRBV7-9 to TRBJ2-7, with 8 positions matching TRBD1. The CDR3 has 17 amino acids. Per germline, CDR1 SEHNR and CDR2 FQNEAQ (reference sequence). J was trimmed by 0 bases and V by 5 bases; bases with no gene match: 12. The CDR3 nucleotides read TGTGCCAGCAGCGTAGGCCCCGGGACAGGTGGCTCCTACGAGCAGTACTTC. Protein product: CASSVGPGTGGSYEQYF.

The rearrangement joins TRBV28 to TRBJ2-1, with D unclear. Germline V gives CDR1 MDHEN, CDR2 SYDVKM. Trimming removed 1 base from V and 13 bases from J, with 11 bases in between. The CDR3 contains 12 residues. The DNA for the CDR3 is TGTGCCAGCAGTTTATTGGCAGGCGATCAGTTCTTC. It codes for CASSLLAGDQFF.

The chain couples TRBV28 to TRBJ2-5; D is undetermined. The V gene lost 4 bases and the J gene lost 5 bases, with 14 bases spanning the gap. CDR3 length equals 14 residues. Looked up from germline, CDR1 is MDHEN and CDR2 is SYDVKM. This CDR3 is CASSSAQIPETQYF. CDR3 nucleotides: TGTGCCAGCAGTTCGGCCCAAATACCGGAGACCCAGTACTTC.

CDR3 nucleotide sequence: TGTGCCAGCAGCTTTCTAGGGGGTAGCAATCAGCCCCAGCATTTT. Protein: CASSFLGGSNQPQHF. The chain combines TRBV5-8 with TRBJ1-5; the D gene is possibly TRBD1 (6 bases). The CDR3 length is 15 residues. Germline V gene lookup returns CDR1 SGHTS and CDR2 YDEGEE. The ends were cut back, 2 bases at V and 0 bases at J, with 9 bases in the middle.

This clone was observed once. The V and J genes are TRBV4-1 and TRBJ1-6; possible D gene TRBD1, 6 bases. This CDR3 region has 14 residues. Germline values: CDR1 MGHRA, CDR2 YSYEKL. Trimming stripped 0 bases from V and 11 bases from J, with 11 bases between. The CDR3 DNA follows: TGCGCCAGCAGCCAAGAAGACAGGTCCACACCCCTCCACTTT. Translating it yields CASSQEDRSTPLHF.

V usage is TRBV4-1 and J usage is TRBJ1-1; D uncertain. From germline, CDR1 is MGHRA and CDR2 YSYEKL. Trimming shortened V by 0 bases and J by 1 base, and 6 bases separated the two germline ends. The CDR3 runs 14 residues. In DNA, the CDR3 is TGCGCCAGCAGCCAAGACACGACGAACACTGAAGCTTTCTTT. Translating gives CASSQDTTNTEAFF.

This chain connects TRBV28 to TRBJ1-5; maybe TRBD1 (6 bases). V lost 11 bases and J lost 2, with 16 bases in between. CDR1 is MDHEN and CDR2 is SYDVKM in the germline V gene. The CDR3 extends over 14 amino acids. The CDR3 reads CALKGNRGNQPQHF. In nucleotides, the CDR3 is TGTGCCCTCAAGGGGAACAGGGGCAATCAGCCCCAGCATTTT.

The chain recombines TRBV10-3 with TRBJ2-7, with 12 bases fitting TRBD2. The length of the CDR3 is 16 residues. J was trimmed by 6 bases and V by 1 base; bases with no gene match: 7. Germline V gene data show CDR1 as ENHRY and CDR2 as SYGVKD. The CDR3 spells CAISEYRLAGEGEQYF. DNA of the CDR3: TGTGCCATCAGTGAGTATCGACTAGCGGGAGAGGGCGAGCAGTACTTC.

This clone was recorded only once. The rearrangement joins TRBV19 to TRBJ2-5, with unresolved D. Deletions cut 5 bases from V and 2 bases from J, with 9 bases between. CDR1 and CDR2 from the germline V gene are LNHDA and SQIVND (reference sequence). This CDR3 has 13 amino acids. CDR3 loop: CASSPTSQETQYF. The CDR3 DNA sequence: TGTGCCAGTAGTCCGACAAGTCAAGAGACCCAGTACTTC.

The chain recombines TRBV11-2 with TRBJ2-7, with 9 bases fitting TRBD1. CDR1 is SGHAT and CDR2 is FQNNGV in the germline V gene. V gave up 0 bases and J gave up 4 bases; unmatched junction bases: 4. This CDR3 has 15 residues. In nucleotides, the CDR3 is TGTGCCAGCAGCTTAGATTGGGACAGGGAATACGAGCAGTACTTC. This gives the protein CASSLDWDREYEQYF. Full variable domain (outside the CDR3, taken from reference TRBV11-2 and TRBJ2-7): EAGVAQSPRYKIIEKRQSVAFWCNPISGHATLYWYQQILGQGPKLLIQFQNNGVVDDSQLPKDRFSAERLKGVDSTLKIQPAKLEDSAVYLCASSLDWDREYEQYFGPGTRLTVT.

The V and J genes are TRBV5-6 and TRBJ2-1; D may be TRBD1 or TRBD2 (5 bases each). This CDR3 region has 16 residues. The V gene lost 2 bases and the J gene lost 4 bases, with 16 bases spanning the gap. Per the germline V gene, CDR1 is SGHDT and CDR2 is YYEEEE. Here the CDR3 DNA reads TGTGCCAGCAGCTTTGTTTGGGACGGCCGGTACAATGAGCAGTTCTTC. This sequence encodes CASSFVWDGRYNEQFF.

The chain employs TRBV6-5 and TRBJ1-2, with D unresolved. Deletions cut 0 bases from V and 3 bases from J, with 8 bases between. The CDR3 contains 14 residues. Germline CDR1 and CDR2: MNHEY and SVGAGI. The CDR3 region is CASSYSAFHYGYTF. CDR3 in DNA: TGTGCCAGCAGTTACTCGGCGTTCCACTATGGCTACACCTTC.